These T cell receptor beta chains were read from a single sample in a study of blood T cell repertoires in COVID-19. Data came from immunoSEQ multiplex PCR; TCRdb stores just in-frame clones and leaves some out. This sample has 300,000 to 400,000 clones, with approximately 86% found just once. Input material: PBMCs or T cells enriched from blood (not recorded which). The receptors come from a woman in her 40s with acute COVID-19. CDR3s include the opening cysteine and the closing phenylalanine or tryptophan. Each record gives: clone size, J gene, V gene, D gene, CDR3 protein, CDR3 DNA. The D gene is left open where the match is weak. Size is omitted from some rows. Given values are once, few, many or a class for expanded clones.

clone_size: .; j_call: TRBJ2-2; v_call: TRBV7-8; d_call: .; cdr3_aa: CASSPRQAGELFF; cdr3_nt: TGTGCCAGCAGCCCTAGACAGGCCGGGGAGCTGTTTTTT
clone_size: once; j_call: TRBJ2-1; v_call: TRBV9; d_call: TRBD1; cdr3_aa: CASSASGTGGNEQFF; cdr3_nt: TGTGCCAGCAGCGCATCCGGGACAGGGGGCAATGAGCAGTTCTTC
clone_size: .; j_call: TRBJ2-5; v_call: TRBV19; d_call: .; cdr3_aa: CASSIQSGFGLQETQYF; cdr3_nt: TGTGCCAGTAGTATACAATCGGGGTTCGGCCTCCAAGAGACCCAGTACTTC
clone_size: .; j_call: TRBJ2-1; v_call: TRBV7-6; d_call: TRBD1; cdr3_aa: CASSLAETGTGNEQFF; cdr3_nt: TGTGCCAGCAGCTTAGCGGAGACGGGGACAGGGAATGAGCAGTTCTTC
clone_size: .; j_call: TRBJ2-2; v_call: TRBV7-3; d_call: TRBD1; cdr3_aa: CASSSGTGRTGELFF; cdr3_nt: TGTGCCAGCAGCTCCGGGACAGGGCGCACCGGGGAGCTGTTTTTT
clone_size: .; j_call: TRBJ2-7; v_call: TRBV10-3; d_call: .; cdr3_aa: CAISHTSQGYEQYF; cdr3_nt: TGTGCCATCAGTCATACCTCACAGGGCTACGAGCAGTACTTC
clone_size: few; j_call: TRBJ2-1; v_call: TRBV9; d_call: .; cdr3_aa: CASSVEGTRTYNEQFF; cdr3_nt: TGTGCCAGCAGCGTAGAGGGAACTAGAACTTATAATGAGCAGTTCTTC
clone_size: .; j_call: TRBJ1-2; v_call: TRBV29-1; d_call: .; cdr3_aa: CSVQPRGQPYGYTF; cdr3_nt: TGCAGCGTACAGCCTCGGGGTCAGCCCTATGGCTACACCTTC
clone_size: .; j_call: TRBJ2-7; v_call: TRBV10-3; d_call: .; cdr3_aa: CAISESMVTGSSYEQYF; cdr3_nt: TGTGCCATCAGTGAGTCGATGGTTACGGGGAGCTCCTACGAGCAGTACTTC
clone_size: .; j_call: TRBJ1-1; v_call: TRBV28; d_call: .; cdr3_aa: CASSWDVTGLNTEAFF; cdr3_nt: TGTGCCAGCAGTTGGGACGTAACAGGGCTGAACACTGAAGCTTTCTTT
clone_size: .; j_call: TRBJ2-3; v_call: TRBV6-5; d_call: .; cdr3_aa: CASRYTDTQYF; cdr3_nt: TGTGCCAGCAGGTACACAGATACGCAGTATTTT
clone_size: .; j_call: TRBJ2-2; v_call: TRBV4-3; d_call: .; cdr3_aa: CASSQDQAANTGELFF; cdr3_nt: TGCGCCAGCAGCCAAGATCAGGCAGCGAACACCGGGGAGCTGTTTTTT
clone_size: .; j_call: TRBJ2-7; v_call: TRBV7-2; d_call: TRBD1; cdr3_aa: CASSFAGTGAYEQYF; cdr3_nt: TGTGCCAGCAGCTTTGCCGGGACAGGGGCCTACGAGCAGTACTTC
clone_size: few; j_call: TRBJ1-2; v_call: TRBV7-2; d_call: TRBD1; cdr3_aa: CASSSGTGGGYTF; cdr3_nt: TGTGCCAGCAGCTCTGGGACAGGCGGTGGCTACACCTTC
clone_size: .; j_call: TRBJ2-5; v_call: TRBV7-9; d_call: TRBD1; cdr3_aa: CASNLTGTQETQYF; cdr3_nt: TGTGCCAGCAATTTGACAGGGACCCAAGAGACCCAGTACTTC
clone_size: .; j_call: TRBJ1-4; v_call: TRBV4-2; d_call: .; cdr3_aa: CASSLLQTATNEKLFF; cdr3_nt: TGTGCCAGCAGCCTACTACAGACAGCAACTAATGAAAAACTGTTTTTT
clone_size: .; j_call: TRBJ1-3; v_call: TRBV3-1/TRBV3-2; d_call: .; cdr3_aa: CASSQARPSGNTIYF; cdr3_nt: TGTGCCAGCAGCCAAGCCAGGCCCTCTGGAAACACCATATATTTT
clone_size: .; j_call: TRBJ1-4; v_call: TRBV18; d_call: .; cdr3_aa: CASSPTLVTQSNHATNEKLFF; cdr3_nt: TGTGCCAGCTCACCGACCCTAGTAACGCAGTCTAACCATGCAACTAATGAAAAACTGTTTTTT
clone_size: .; j_call: TRBJ1-1; v_call: TRBV6-5; d_call: .; cdr3_aa: CASSYRGSTEAFF; cdr3_nt: TGTGCCAGCAGTTACCGGGGTAGCACTGAAGCTTTCTTT
clone_size: .; j_call: TRBJ1-5; v_call: TRBV20-1; d_call: .; cdr3_aa: CSASIGDQPQHF; cdr3_nt: TGCAGTGCTAGTATCGGGGATCAGCCCCAGCATTTT
clone_size: .; j_call: TRBJ2-3; v_call: TRBV6-4; d_call: TRBD1; cdr3_aa: CASSRQGGTDTQYF; cdr3_nt: TGTGCCAGCAGCCGACAGGGAGGCACAGATACGCAGTATTTT
clone_size: .; j_call: TRBJ2-1; v_call: TRBV6-5; d_call: .; cdr3_aa: CASRLGQYNEQFF; cdr3_nt: TGTGCCAGCCGTCTAGGTCAATACAATGAGCAGTTCTTC
clone_size: .; j_call: TRBJ1-6; v_call: TRBV2; d_call: .; cdr3_aa: CASIRESSYNSPLHF; cdr3_nt: TGTGCCAGCATAAGGGAGAGCTCCTATAATTCACCCCTCCACTTT
clone_size: .; j_call: TRBJ2-1; v_call: TRBV28; d_call: .; cdr3_aa: CASSPYFDEQFF; cdr3_nt: TGTGCCAGCAGTCCTTATTTCGATGAGCAGTTCTTC
clone_size: .; j_call: TRBJ1-5; v_call: TRBV28; d_call: TRBD1; cdr3_aa: CASSLLGTGKGQPQHF; cdr3_nt: TGTGCCAGCAGTTTGCTGGGGACAGGGAAAGGGCAGCCCCAGCATTTT
clone_size: .; j_call: TRBJ2-3; v_call: TRBV18; d_call: TRBD1; cdr3_aa: CASSPDAIQGADTDTQYF; cdr3_nt: TGTGCCAGCTCACCAGACGCGATACAGGGGGCGGATACAGATACGCAGTATTTT
clone_size: .; j_call: TRBJ2-7; v_call: TRBV5-1; d_call: .; cdr3_aa: CASSPAGFYEQYF; cdr3_nt: TGCGCCAGCAGCCCGGCGGGGTTTTACGAGCAGTACTTC
clone_size: .; j_call: TRBJ1-1; v_call: TRBV7-9; d_call: .; cdr3_aa: CASSLVTRQDMNTEAFF; cdr3_nt: TGTGCCAGCAGCTTAGTTACACGACAAGACATGAACACTGAAGCTTTCTTT
clone_size: .; j_call: TRBJ2-7; v_call: TRBV6-6; d_call: TRBD1; cdr3_aa: CASSYQDRGAYEQYF; cdr3_nt: TGTGCCAGCAGTTACCAAGACAGGGGGGCCTACGAGCAGTACTTC
clone_size: .; j_call: TRBJ2-1; v_call: TRBV19; d_call: TRBD2; cdr3_aa: CASSTGSSGRVGEQFF; cdr3_nt: TGTGCCAGTAGCACCGGGTCTAGCGGGAGGGTTGGTGAGCAGTTCTTC
clone_size: .; j_call: TRBJ1-1; v_call: TRBV4-2; d_call: TRBD1; cdr3_aa: CASRQHTGGAGNTEAFF; cdr3_nt: TGTGCCAGCAGACAACATACAGGGGGCGCGGGAAACACTGAAGCTTTCTTT
clone_size: .; j_call: TRBJ2-7; v_call: TRBV9; d_call: TRBD2; cdr3_aa: CASSVGVAGGTSYEQYF; cdr3_nt: TGTGCCAGCAGCGTAGGGGTAGCGGGGGGGACCTCCTACGAGCAGTACTTC
clone_size: .; j_call: TRBJ1-1; v_call: TRBV18; d_call: .; cdr3_aa: CASSHQPRESNTEAFF; cdr3_nt: TGTGCCAGCTCACACCAACCGAGGGAATCGAACACTGAAGCTTTCTTT
clone_size: .; j_call: TRBJ1-5; v_call: TRBV7-2; d_call: .; cdr3_aa: CASSLVRGNNQPQHF; cdr3_nt: TGTGCCAGCAGCTTAGTACGCGGAAACAATCAGCCCCAGCATTTT
clone_size: .; j_call: TRBJ2-1; v_call: TRBV6-5; d_call: .; cdr3_aa: CASRYRGTQYNEQFF; cdr3_nt: TGTGCCAGCAGGTATAGAGGGACTCAATACAATGAGCAGTTCTTC
clone_size: few; j_call: TRBJ1-2; v_call: TRBV25-1; d_call: .; cdr3_aa: CASSPWGGNGYTF; cdr3_nt: TGTGCCAGCAGTCCCTGGGGGGGAAATGGCTACACCTTC
clone_size: .; j_call: TRBJ1-3; v_call: TRBV6-1; d_call: .; cdr3_aa: CASSELELSGNTIYF; cdr3_nt: TGTGCCAGCAGTGAATTGGAGCTCTCTGGAAACACCATATATTTT
clone_size: .; j_call: TRBJ1-1; v_call: TRBV29-1; d_call: TRBD1; cdr3_aa: CSSAGGMNTEAFF; cdr3_nt: TGCAGCTCCGCAGGGGGTATGAACACTGAAGCTTTCTTT
clone_size: .; j_call: TRBJ1-1; v_call: TRBV12-3/TRBV12-4; d_call: .; cdr3_aa: CASTGATEAFF; cdr3_nt: TGTGCCAGCACAGGGGCCACTGAAGCTTTCTTT
clone_size: .; j_call: TRBJ2-7; v_call: TRBV27; d_call: .; cdr3_aa: CASSLLANYEQYF; cdr3_nt: TGTGCCAGCAGTCTACTAGCAAACTACGAGCAGTACTTC
clone_size: .; j_call: TRBJ1-5; v_call: TRBV7-3; d_call: TRBD1; cdr3_aa: CASSLTGGASQPQHF; cdr3_nt: TGTGCCAGCAGCCTCACAGGGGGAGCTTCTCAGCCCCAGCATTTT
clone_size: .; j_call: TRBJ2-7; v_call: TRBV28; d_call: TRBD2; cdr3_aa: CASSLQTSGTYEQYF; cdr3_nt: TGTGCCAGCAGTTTACAAACTAGCGGGACCTACGAGCAGTACTTC
clone_size: .; j_call: TRBJ1-3; v_call: TRBV6-6; d_call: .; cdr3_aa: CASSYPSHSGNTIYF; cdr3_nt: TGTGCCAGCAGTTACCCATCCCACTCTGGAAACACCATATATTTT
clone_size: .; j_call: TRBJ1-6; v_call: TRBV4-3; d_call: TRBD1; cdr3_aa: CASSQVPPKTGANSPLHF; cdr3_nt: TGCGCCAGCAGCCAAGTTCCCCCCAAGACAGGGGCGAATTCACCCCTCCACTTT
clone_size: .; j_call: TRBJ2-3; v_call: TRBV11-3; d_call: .; cdr3_aa: CASSSGQSTDTQYF; cdr3_nt: TGTGCCAGCAGCTCCGGACAGAGCACAGATACGCAGTATTTT
clone_size: .; j_call: TRBJ2-2; v_call: TRBV2; d_call: .; cdr3_aa: CASTYRTGELFF; cdr3_nt: TGTGCCAGCACATACAGGACCGGGGAGCTGTTTTTT